Listed below are T cell receptor beta chains from one sample, sequenced in a study of OX40 agonist ivuxolimab in advanced cancers. Profiled with immunoSEQ multiplex PCR; TCRdb holds only in-frame clones, not every one. The profile covers tens of thousands of clones, with around 92% appearing a single time and 25% to 35% taken by the ten largest. The sample in question was CD4+ or CD8+ T cells sorted from blood, obtained in a trial of the OX40 agonist ivuxolimab. These receptors were taken from an adult with an advanced solid tumor such as melanoma, head and neck, liver or kidney cancer. CDR3s include the opening cysteine and the closing phenylalanine or tryptophan. The D gene is left open where the match is weak. Not every row has a clone size; where given, it reads once, few, many or a size class.

CDR3aa	CDR3nt	abundance	d_gene	v_gene	j_gene
CATSRDRGRGNTIYF	TGTGCCACCAGCAGAGACAGGGGGCGCGGAAACACCATATATTTT	-	TRBD1	TRBV15	TRBJ1-3
CAWSVGFGKRTEAFF	TGTGCCTGGAGTGTAGGGTTTGGCAAAAGGACTGAAGCTTTCTTT	-	-	TRBV30	TRBJ1-1
CASSLPRLAENTGELFF	TGTGCCAGCAGTTTACCGAGACTAGCGGAAAACACCGGGGAGCTGTTTTTT	-	TRBD2	TRBV28	TRBJ2-2
CASSSNRGLTEAFF	TGTGCCAGCAGTTCCAACAGGGGGCTGACTGAAGCTTTCTTT	once	TRBD1	TRBV28	TRBJ1-1
CASSLERGLAFF	TGTGCCAGCAGTTTAGAGAGGGGGTTAGCTTTCTTT	once	-	TRBV28	TRBJ1-1
CAISEGQNPSYEQYF	TGTGCCATCAGTGAAGGACAAAACCCCTCCTACGAGCAGTACTTC	once	-	TRBV10-3	TRBJ2-7
CASSHRGTSGSPYEQYF	TGCGCCAGCAGCCACCGCGGGACTAGCGGGAGCCCGTACGAGCAGTACTTC	-	TRBD2	TRBV4-3	TRBJ2-7
CASSVEGRANYGYTF	TGTGCCAGCAGCGTAGAGGGCAGAGCTAACTATGGCTACACCTTC	-	-	TRBV9	TRBJ1-2
CASSLEREEQFF	TGTGCCAGCAGTTTGGAAAGGGAAGAGCAGTTCTTC	-	-	TRBV27	TRBJ2-1
CASRNRPGLGTQETQYF	TGTGCCAGCCGAAATAGACCGGGACTCGGGACCCAAGAGACCCAGTACTTC	-	-	TRBV2	TRBJ2-5
CASSLDLYEQYF	TGTGCCAGCAGCCTCGACTTGTACGAGCAGTACTTC	-	-	TRBV5-4	TRBJ2-7
CASSLDFGGAEQYF	TGTGCCAGCAGCTTAGACTTTGGGGGGGCCGAGCAGTACTTC	-	-	TRBV11-2	TRBJ2-7
CASREGLADTDTQYF	TGTGCCAGCAGGGAGGGACTAGCGGACACAGATACGCAGTATTTT	-	TRBD2	TRBV6-4	TRBJ2-3
CASFWAGEQFF	TGTGCCAGCTTTTGGGCAGGCGAGCAGTTCTTC	few	-	TRBV27	TRBJ2-1
CASREPGVRNTGELFF	TGTGCCAGCAGAGAGCCCGGGGTACGGAACACCGGGGAGCTGTTTTTT	-	-	TRBV7-2	TRBJ2-2
CASSISPGSSYNEQFF	TGTGCCAGTAGTATTTCTCCCGGAAGCTCCTACAATGAGCAGTTCTTC	-	-	TRBV19	TRBJ2-1
CASSANLVSSGANVLTF	TGTGCCAGCAGCGCCAACTTAGTGAGCTCTGGGGCCAACGTCCTGACTTTC	-	-	TRBV9	TRBJ2-6
CASSQLRAGDLTDTQYF	TGTGCCAGCAGCCAACTACGGGCAGGGGATTTGACAGATACGCAGTATTTT	-	-	TRBV13	TRBJ2-3
CASSSGLAGSTDTQYF	TGTGCCAGCAGCTCGGGACTAGCGGGAAGCACAGATACGCAGTATTTT	-	TRBD2	TRBV7-9	TRBJ2-3
CASSPGTGGGQPQHF	TGTGCCAGCAGTCCCGGGACGGGGGGCGGTCAGCCCCAGCATTTT	-	-	TRBV27	TRBJ1-5
CASRGLAGIYEQYF	TGTGCCAGCAGGGGACTAGCGGGGATCTACGAGCAGTACTTC	-	TRBD2	TRBV28	TRBJ2-7
CASSFTSGSSYEQYF	TGTGCCAGCAGCTTTACTAGCGGGAGCTCCTACGAGCAGTACTTC	-	TRBD2	TRBV11-3	TRBJ2-7
CAISEPPETQYF	TGTGCCATCAGTGAACCCCCTGAGACCCAGTACTTC	-	-	TRBV10-3	TRBJ2-5
CASSYSNSNQPQHF	TGTGCCAGCAGTTATTCTAATAGCAATCAGCCCCAGCATTTT	-	-	TRBV6-6	TRBJ1-5
CASSIAPGSLTEAFF	TGTGCCAGTAGTATAGCCCCAGGGAGCCTCACTGAAGCTTTCTTT	-	-	TRBV19	TRBJ1-1
CASSIKDYNQPQHF	TGTGCCAGTAGTATCAAGGACTATAATCAGCCCCAGCATTTT	-	-	TRBV19	TRBJ1-5
CASSLYNSFIAYEQYF	TGTGCCAGCAGTTTGTATAACAGCTTTATCGCCTACGAGCAGTACTTC	-	-	TRBV27	TRBJ2-7
CASLQLPYNEQFF	TGTGCCAGCCTACAATTGCCCTACAATGAGCAGTTCTTC	-	-	TRBV7-9	TRBJ2-1
CASSLEGSNQPQHF	TGTGCCAGCAGCTTGGAAGGTAGCAATCAGCCCCAGCATTTT	-	-	TRBV5-4	TRBJ1-5
CASSARGDPTGELFF	TGTGCCAGCAGCGCTAGAGGGGACCCCACCGGGGAGCTGTTTTTT	once	-	TRBV9	TRBJ2-2
CASSTLSLYSTDTQYF	TGTGCCAGCAGTACCCTAAGTTTGTATAGCACAGATACGCAGTATTTT	-	-	TRBV27	TRBJ2-3
CASSEGSSYNEQFF	TGTGCCAGCAGTGAAGGTAGCTCCTACAATGAGCAGTTCTTC	-	-	TRBV6-4	TRBJ2-1
CASSVDLLAVSSGANVLTF	TGTGCCAGCAGCGTAGACCTACTAGCGGTAAGCTCTGGGGCCAACGTCCTGACTTTC	-	TRBD2	TRBV9	TRBJ2-6
CASTATTGGEQYF	TGTGCCAGCACCGCAACGACAGGGGGCGAGCAGTACTTC	-	TRBD1	TRBV9	TRBJ2-7
CAISQQGGTEAFF	TGTGCCATCAGCCAACAGGGGGGCACTGAAGCTTTCTTT	-	TRBD1	TRBV10-3	TRBJ1-1
CTSARTGGAWGQPQHF	TGTACCTCAGCCCGGACAGGGGGCGCTTGGGGTCAGCCCCAGCATTTT	-	TRBD1	TRBV2	TRBJ1-5
CASSLGYPDTGELFF	TGTGCCAGCAGCTTAGGTTACCCCGACACCGGGGAGCTGTTTTTT	-	-	TRBV5-6	TRBJ2-2
CASSLRQGARIEQFF	TGTGCCAGCAGCTTGCGACAGGGGGCGCGGATTGAGCAGTTCTTC	once	TRBD1	TRBV11-3	TRBJ2-1
CASSRWSSTAYEQYF	TGTGCCAGCAGCCGATGGTCCTCAACGGCCTACGAGCAGTACTTC	-	-	TRBV5-6	TRBJ2-7
CASSWDRGDDEQYF	TGTGCCAGCAGTTGGGACAGGGGCGACGACGAGCAGTACTTC	-	TRBD1	TRBV6-6	TRBJ2-7
CASSAQGTNTEAFF	TGTGCCAGCAGCGCTCAGGGAACGAACACTGAAGCTTTCTTT	-	-	TRBV9	TRBJ1-1
CASSGLGEQFF	TGTGCCAGCAGTGGCCTGGGGGAGCAGTTCTTC	-	-	TRBV2	TRBJ2-1
CATRVAGNYNEQFF	TGTGCCACCAGAGTAGCGGGTAATTACAATGAGCAGTTCTTC	-	TRBD2	TRBV15	TRBJ2-1
CASSPVWVGTEAFF	TGTGCCAGTAGCCCTGTTTGGGTAGGGACTGAAGCTTTCTTT	once	-	TRBV19	TRBJ1-1
CASSQDRRSGQGAYNEQFF	TGCGCCAGCAGCCAAGATCGAAGGTCCGGACAGGGGGCCTACAATGAGCAGTTCTTC	-	TRBD1	TRBV4-3	TRBJ2-1